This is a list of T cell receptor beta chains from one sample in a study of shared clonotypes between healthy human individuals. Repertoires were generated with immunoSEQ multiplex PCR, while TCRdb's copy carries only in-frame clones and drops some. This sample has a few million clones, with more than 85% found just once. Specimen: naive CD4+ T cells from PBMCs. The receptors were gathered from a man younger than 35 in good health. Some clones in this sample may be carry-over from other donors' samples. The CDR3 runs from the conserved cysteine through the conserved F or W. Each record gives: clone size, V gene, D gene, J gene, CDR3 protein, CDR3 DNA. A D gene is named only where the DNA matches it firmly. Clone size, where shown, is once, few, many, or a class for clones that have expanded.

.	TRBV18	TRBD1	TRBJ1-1	CASSPPGQGAAEAFF	TGTGCCAGCTCACCACCGGGACAGGGGGCCGCTGAAGCTTTCTTT
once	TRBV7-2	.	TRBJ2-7	CASSLLASSYEQYF	TGTGCCAGCAGCTTATTGGCTAGCTCCTACGAGCAGTACTTC
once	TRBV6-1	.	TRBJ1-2	CASSEAGINYGYTF	TGTGCCAGCAGTGAAGCGGGGATAAACTATGGCTACACCTTC
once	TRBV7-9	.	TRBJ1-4	CASSSNVGQAELFF	TGTGCCAGCAGCTCAAACGTGGGCCAGGCGGAACTGTTTTTT
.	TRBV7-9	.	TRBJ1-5	CASSLGGTGPQHF	TGTGCCAGCAGCTTAGGGGGGACCGGGCCCCAGCATTTT
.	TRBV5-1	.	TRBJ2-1	CSRQEGPFNEQFF	TGCTCAAGACAGGAGGGCCCGTTCAATGAGCAGTTCTTC
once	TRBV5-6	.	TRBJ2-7	CASSIWRKDSSYEQYF	TGTGCCAGCAGTATTTGGAGAAAAGACAGCTCCTACGAGCAGTACTTC
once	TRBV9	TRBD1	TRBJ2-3	CASSLQQGMDTQYF	TGTGCCAGCAGCCTACAACAGGGGATGGATACGCAGTATTTT
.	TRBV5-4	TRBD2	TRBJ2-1	CASSGGLGPRGGEQFF	TGTGCCAGCAGCGGGGGACTAGGCCCCCGGGGGGGTGAGCAGTTCTTC
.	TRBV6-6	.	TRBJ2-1	CASSYGVRDEQFF	TGTGCCAGCAGTTACGGGGTACGGGATGAGCAGTTCTTC
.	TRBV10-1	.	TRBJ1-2	CASSSRGVYGYTF	TGCGCCAGCAGTTCAAGGGGGGTATATGGCTACACCTTC
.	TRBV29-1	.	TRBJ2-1	CSVEDRGAGEQFF	TGCAGCGTTGAAGATAGGGGGGCTGGGGAGCAGTTCTTC
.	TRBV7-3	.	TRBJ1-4	CASSQGPPSPLGEKLFF	TGTGCCAGCAGCCAAGGCCCTCCCAGCCCCTTGGGGGAAAAACTGTTTTTT